The next 4 T cell receptor beta chains were all read from a single sample in a study of neurological immune-mediated disorders (dated by TCRdb to about 2019). Library method: 5' RACE. The sample was run on an Illumina HiSeq 2500. In-frame beta chains were kept once TCRdb had trimmed the public reads at Q25 with fastp and called clones with MiXCR. For every CDR3 protein sequence, its rows merge into one entry that carries the most common genes and DNA. Across this sample there are roughly 90,000 distinct CDR3 sequences, with 3.5% seen only once. Approximately 3% of the sample comes from the top ten. Sequences were obtained from PBMCs. These receptors came from a woman aged 50 to 60 with multiple sclerosis.

The sample holds one count of this clonotype. The germline gene is not matched at one end of the junction; a read error may be the cause. This chain uses TRBV5-1 with TRBJ1-6, with D tentatively TRBD1 (5 bases). Germline V gene data show CDR1 as SGHRS and CDR2 as YFSETQ. This CDR3 region has 14 residues. Here the CDR3 DNA reads TGCGCCAGCGGAACCGGGACGGTTAATTCAACCCTCAACTTT. Translation: CASGTGTVNSTLNF.

This clonotype occurred many times. V gene TRBV4-1 combines with J gene TRBJ2-2, with TRBD1 matching over 9 bases. Losses at the gene ends were 4 bases for V and 0 bases for J; bases not matched to a gene: 6. The CDR3 extends over 17 amino acids. Germline CDR1 is MGHRA and CDR2 is YSYEKL. As DNA, the CDR3 is TGCGCCAGCAGCCGGGCCGGACAGGGGTCGAACACCGGGGAGCTGTTTTTT. Protein: CASSRAGQGSNTGELFF.

This clonotype has ten or more counts. The chain has TRBV28 and TRBJ2-2; no definite D call. The V end lost 7 bases, the J end lost 0 bases, and 9 bases lay between the germline ends. CDR1 and CDR2 from the germline V gene are MDHEN and SYDVKM. This CDR3 region has 14 residues. In DNA, the CDR3 is TGTGCCAGCAAAGTCTCCCCGAACACCGGGGAGCTGTTTTTT. Protein product: CASKVSPNTGELFF.

This clonotype occurred many times. The chain recombines TRBV20-1 with TRBJ1-1; D unclear. The CDR3 is 18 residues long. Germline lookup yields CDR1 DFQATT and CDR2 SNEGSKA (reference sequence). V lost 0 bases and J lost 0, with 20 bases in between. In DNA, the CDR3 is TGCAGTGCTAGAGATTTTCAGAGCTATTCGTACATGAACACTGAAGCTTTCTTT. Translating gives CSARDFQSYSYMNTEAFF.